One sample yielded the 23 T cell receptor beta chains listed below, sequenced in a study of identical twins' blood T cells. Using its own MiXCR run on the 5' RACE reads, TCRdb lists one record per CDR3 protein. Seen here are 350,000 to 400,000 distinct CDR3 sequences, over 25% observed once, and the top ten hold roughly 6.1%. Sequencing was performed on PBMCs. Receptors originate from a woman aged 18-49 years in good health.

The V call is TRBV29-1, the J call TRBJ2-3; no clear D. Deletions cut 3 bases from V and 6 bases from J, with 1 base between. Per germline, CDR1 SQVTM and CDR2 ANQGSEA. The CDR3 sequence is 9 residues long. Written as DNA, the CDR3 is TGCAGCGTTGAGGATACGCAGTATTTT. Translation gives CSVEDTQYF.

Here the CDR3 DNA reads TGTGCCAGCATTCGTGGGGGAACTGAAGCTTTCTTT. This encodes CASIRGGTEAFF. The chain recombines TRBV6-1 with TRBJ1-1; weak D call: TRBD1 (5 bases). This CDR3 has 12 amino acids. The V end lost 7 bases, the J end lost 5 bases, and 11 bases lay between the germline ends. Germline CDR1 MNHNS, CDR2 SASEGT.

This clonotype was observed many times. At one end, the junction sequence differs from germline, possibly due to a read error. The chain joins TRBV12-3 or TRBV12-4 to TRBJ1-1, with D possibly TRBD1 on 5 matching bases. CDR3 length equals 13 residues. The CDR3: CASSLNRGTEAFF. The CDR3 coding sequence is TGTGCTAGCAGCTTAAATCGGGGGACTGAAGCTTTCTTT.

This clonotype was seen more than once but under ten times. J is TRBJ2-2 and V is TRBV9, with 9 bases identical to TRBD1. Germline-derived CDR1 and CDR2 are SGDLS and YYNGEE. This CDR3 contains 16 residues. With V trimmed by 3 bases and J by 0 bases, 3 bases remained unmatched. The CDR3 coding sequence is TGTGCCAGCAGCGGAGGGACAGGGACGAACACCGGGGAGCTGTTTTTT. It translates to CASSGGTGTNTGELFF.

This chain joins TRBV5-1 and TRBJ2-5; no clear D. The V end was cut by 0 bases, the J end by 2 bases, with 11 bases between. Germline V gene lookup returns CDR1 SGHRS and CDR2 YFSETQ. The CDR3 totals 15 residues. The CDR3 spells CASSLDSGSQETQYF. Here the CDR3 DNA reads TGCGCCAGCAGCTTGGACTCAGGAAGTCAAGAGACCCAGTACTTC.

The chain joins TRBV12-3 or TRBV12-4 to TRBJ2-2; D is ambiguous. CDR3 length: 14 amino acids. V was trimmed by 6 bases and J by 7 bases, leaving 15 bases between them. For the CDR3, the DNA is TGTGCCAGCAGGGGAACGGGTATCGGCGGGGAGCTGTTTTTT. Its protein is CASRGTGIGGELFF.

This chain uses TRBV27 with TRBJ1-2; the match to TRBD1 covers 8 bases. V gave up 5 bases and J gave up 7 bases; unmatched junction bases: 12. Germline V gene sequence: CDR1 MNHEY, CDR2 SMNVEV (reference sequence). The CDR3 has 15 residues. The CDR3 reads CASSPRTGLGGGYTF. The CDR3 DNA reads as TGTGCCAGCAGTCCCCGGACAGGGCTAGGCGGTGGCTACACCTTC.

The rearrangement links TRBV20-1 to TRBJ1-1; D not certain. The CDR3 is made up of 11 amino acids. Per germline, CDR1 DFQATT and CDR2 SNEGSKA (reference sequence). The V gene lost 5 bases and the J gene lost 3 bases, with 7 bases spanning the gap. CDR3 in amino acids: CSAGVYTEAFF. The CDR3 DNA follows: TGCAGTGCTGGCGTGTACACTGAAGCTTTCTTT.

This clonotype was detected once. The rearrangement links TRBV21-1 to TRBJ2-7. TRBV21-1 is a listed pseudogene. This CDR3 has 14 residues. CDR3 in amino acids: CASRQKRHAYEQYF. CDR3 coding DNA: TGTGCCAGCAGGCAAAAAAGACACGCCTACGAGCAGTACTTC.

A few counts support this clonotype. The rearrangement joins TRBV29-1 to TRBJ2-1, with 11 nucleotides matching TRBD2. Germline loops: CDR1 SQVTM, CDR2 ANQGSEA. The J segment lost 0 bases and the V segment lost 4 bases, leaving 2 bases of the junction unmatched. This CDR3 region has 15 residues. The CDR3 loop reads CSVVAGGPSYNEQFF. CDR3 bases: TGCAGCGTTGTAGCGGGAGGGCCCTCCTACAATGAGCAGTTCTTC.

This clonotype was seen a single time. The gene calls are TRBV11-3 and TRBJ1-2; TRBD1 might be the D (6 bases). CDR3 size: 12 residues. Germline V gene data show CDR1 as SGHNT and CDR2 as YENEEA. Trimming left V 3 bases short and J 10 bases short, with 12 bases between. In DNA, the CDR3 is TGTGCCAGCAGCTTGAACAGGGAACACTACACCTTC. It specifies CASSLNREHYTF.

This clonotype was detected only a few times. The chain carries TRBV10-3 and TRBJ2-7; D not certain. This CDR3 is built from 14 residues. In germline, CDR1 is ENHRY, CDR2 SYGVKD. The V and J ends lost 5 bases and 0 bases respectively, with 11 bases between them. CDR3 sequence reads: CAISRVTSSYEQYF. The CDR3 coding sequence is TGTGCCATCAGTCGGGTTACGAGCTCCTACGAGCAGTACTTC.

The genes are TRBV5-6 and TRBJ2-7; 8 nucleotides agree with TRBD1. CDR1 and CDR2 from the germline V gene are SGHDT and YYEEEE. Germline trimming cut 3 bases from V and 5 bases from J; bases unmatched to any gene: 4. The CDR3 contains 13 residues. The chain's CDR3 is CASSSTGGDEQYF. The CDR3 DNA follows: TGTGCCAGCAGCTCAACAGGGGGAGACGAGCAGTACTTC.

V gene TRBV27 combines with J gene TRBJ1-1; perhaps TRBD1 as D (6 bases). The V gene lost 10 bases and the J gene lost 3 bases, with 24 bases spanning the gap. CDR1 is MNHEY and CDR2 is SMNVEV in the germline V gene (reference sequence). The CDR3 consists of 16 residues. DNA of the CDR3: TGTGCCACCCGACCGCCATGGGGGCGCATGGACACTGAAGCTTTCTTT. Protein: CATRPPWGRMDTEAFF.

This clonotype was counted a few times. The gene calls are TRBV20-1 and TRBJ2-1, with TRBD2 matching 8 bases. This CDR3 has 13 residues. The trim removed 6 bases at V and 4 bases at J, leaving 5 bases unmatched. Germline CDR1 and CDR2: DFQATT and SNEGSKA (reference sequence). CDR3 amino acids: CSAIAGRYNEQFF. CDR3 in DNA: TGCAGTGCCATAGCGGGGAGGTACAATGAGCAGTTCTTC.

This sequence joins TRBV29-1 and TRBJ1-1; 12 positions match TRBD1. The CDR3 sequence is 15 residues long. After removal of 6 bases from V and 0 bases from J, the junction contained 5 bases not matched to a gene. Germline lookup yields CDR1 SQVTM and CDR2 ANQGSEA. The CDR3 here is CSVRDRGRLNTEAFF. DNA of the CDR3: TGCAGCGTCAGGGACAGGGGGCGGTTGAACACTGAAGCTTTCTTT.

This sequence joins TRBV20-1 and TRBJ2-2, with D possibly matching TRBD1 (5 bases). The ends were cut back, 3 bases at V and 2 bases at J, with 7 bases in the middle. Germline CDR1 is DFQATT and CDR2 is SNEGSKA (reference sequence). This CDR3 has 13 residues. This CDR3 is CSASRVNTGELFF. The DNA for the CDR3 is TGCAGTGCTAGCAGGGTCAACACCGGGGAGCTGTTTTTT.

V gene TRBV3-1 combines with J gene TRBJ1-2; unclear D gene. Germline V gene lookup returns CDR1 LGHDT and CDR2 YNNKEL (reference sequence). There are 12 residues in the CDR3. Trimming removed 4 bases from V and 7 bases from J, with 10 bases in between. The CDR3 DNA sequence: TGTGCCAGCAGCCCCTCGGACTCTGGCTACACCTTC. This codes for CASSPSDSGYTF.

J is TRBJ1-2 and V is TRBV12-3 or TRBV12-4; no clear D. V was shortened by 6 bases and J by 10 bases, with 12 bases between the two germline ends. The CDR3 runs 11 residues. CDR3 DNA sequence: TGTGCCAGCAGCTACTCCCTGTCCTACACCTTC. It yields the protein CASSYSLSYTF.

This clonotype was observed a few times. V usage is TRBV29-1 and J usage is TRBJ1-2; 12 bases align to TRBD1. The germline gives CDR1 SQVTM, CDR2 ANQGSEA. The CDR3 has 12 residues. V trimming: 7 bases; J trimming: 4 bases; junction bases outside the gene matches: 1. The CDR3 DNA follows: TGCAGCGGGGGACAGGGGGCCTATGGCTACACCTTC. Translation: CSGGQGAYGYTF.

This clonotype was picked up a small number of times. The chain recombines TRBV5-1 with TRBJ2-2; 7 bases agree with TRBD2. The germline gives CDR1 SGHRS, CDR2 YFSETQ. This CDR3 has 16 residues. Trimming removed 2 bases from V and 4 bases from J; junction bases left unmatched: 8. CDR3 bases: TGCGCCAGCAGCTTCCTAGCGGTAACGCTCACCGGGGAGCTGTTTTTT. Residues: CASSFLAVTLTGELFF.

The CDR3 here is CASSTVGVYEQYF. Here the CDR3 DNA reads TGTGCCAGCTCAACAGTGGGCGTCTACGAGCAGTACTTC. The chain is built from TRBV6-5 and TRBJ2-7; D is undetermined. The CDR3 spans 13 residues. The V gene lost 8 bases and the J gene lost 3 bases, with 14 bases spanning the gap. CDR1 is MNHEY, CDR2 SVGAGI, per germline.

This clonotype was seen a few times. An end of the junction does not agree with germline; a read error may underlie this. This sequence joins TRBV7-9 and TRBJ2-2; D is unresolved. The CDR3 has 13 residues. The germline gives CDR1 SEHNR, CDR2 FQNEAQ (reference sequence). The CDR3 spells CASSFQNAGELFF. The DNA of the CDR3 is TGTGCCAGCAGCTTCCAGAACGCCGGGGAGCTGTTTTTT.